Shown below are 18 T cell receptor beta chains from a single sample sequenced in a study of T cells in Graves' hyperthyroidism and ophthalmopathy. RNA transcripts were the template for amplifying TCR beta CDR3 regions. First-round RT-PCR of the TCR CDR3 relied on the HTBI primer set. A single record per CDR3 protein comes from TCRdb applying MiXCR to the multiplex PCR reads. The table lists 700,000 or so distinct CDR3 sequences, approximately 16% of them singletons. Sequencing was done on a sample of blood. These receptors were obtained from a man between 18 and 29 years old with Graves' hyperthyroidism.

This clonotype came up many times. The chain uses TRBV2 and TRBJ2-1; D remains unclear. This CDR3 contains 11 residues. Trimming left V 7 bases short and J 4 bases short, with 5 bases between. Looked up from germline, CDR1 is SNHLY and CDR2 is FYNNEI. CDR3 in DNA: TGTGCCAGCATGGGGTACAATGAGCAGTTCTTC. Protein: CASMGYNEQFF.

Only one count was recorded for this clonotype. This sequence may be a read error, since a much larger clone differs from it by one base. Here the CDR3 omits its conserved ending phenylalanine or tryptophan, so a read error is the likely source. The CDR3 DNA reads as TGTGCCAGCACCCCTCTATACAGTGGGACTTCACCCCTCCACCTT. Translation gives CASTPLYSGTSPLHL. J is TRBJ1-6 and V is TRBV12-3 or TRBV12-4; D perhaps matches TRBD1 (5 bases). With 7 bases removed from V and 9 bases from J, the gap between germline ends came to 19 bases. CDR3 length equals 15 residues.

This clonotype was seen more than once but under ten times. This rearrangement joins TRBV6-2 or TRBV6-3 to TRBJ2-1; no clear D gene. The CDR3 runs 13 residues. The V gene lost 2 bases and the J gene lost 6 bases, with 8 bases spanning the gap. CDR1 is MNHEY and CDR2 is SVGEGT in the germline V gene. The CDR3, as DNA: TGTGCCAGCAGTTACGGGGTAGGCAATGAGCAGTTCTTC. It codes for CASSYGVGNEQFF.

This clonotype was counted ten times or more. The rearrangement uses TRBV28 and TRBJ2-6; 10 bases are a match to TRBD1. This CDR3 is built from 17 residues. The germline CDR1 and CDR2 sequences are MDHEN and SYDVKM. V lost 6 bases and J lost 2; bases outside the gene matches: 7. The CDR3 nucleotides are TGTGCCAGCAGCCTGACAGGGGGCCGGGCTGGGGCCAACGTCCTGACTTTC. This sequence encodes CASSLTGGRAGANVLTF.

This clonotype was detected ten times or more. V and J are TRBV18 and TRBJ1-1; TRBD1 matches 8 bases. Trimming removed 5 bases from V and 6 bases from J; junction bases left unmatched: 11. The germline V gene encodes CDR1 KGHSH and CDR2 LQKENI. The CDR3 length is 15 residues. DNA of the CDR3: TGTGCCAGCTCATCCCCAGACAGGGGAAGCGCTGAAGCTTTCTTT. It is translated as CASSSPDRGSAEAFF. The full variable domain, completed using reference TRBV18 and TRBJ1-1, is NAGVMQNPRHLVRRRGQEARLRCSPMKGHSHVYWYRQLPEEGLKFMVYLQKENIIDESGMPKERFSAEFPKEGPSILRIQQVVRGDSAAYFCASSSPDRGSAEAFFGQGTRLTVV.

Comments on this clonotype: A much more abundant neighbour one base away suggests this may be a read error. The CDR3 does not end in the conserved phenylalanine or tryptophan, so this is likely a read error. The chain combines TRBV18 with TRBJ2-2; 7 positions match TRBD1. Germline trimming cut 6 bases from V and 5 bases from J; bases unmatched to any gene: 15. The CDR3 totals 17 residues. Looked up from germline, CDR1 is KGHSH and CDR2 is LQKENI. CDR3 region: CASSPGQAVYGTGELFL. CDR3 nucleotides: TGTGCCAGCTCGCCCGGACAGGCGGTTTATGGAACCGGGGAGCTGTTTCTT.

The chain has TRBV27 and TRBJ2-1; weak D call: TRBD2 (6 bases). With 10 bases removed from V and 6 bases from J, the gap between germline ends came to 16 bases. The CDR3 is 13 residues long. Germline CDR1 MNHEY, CDR2 SMNVEV (reference sequence). The CDR3 loop reads CATNRGYGNEQFF. CDR3 bases: TGTGCCACCAACCGGGGGTACGGCAATGAGCAGTTCTTC.

Many counts were recorded for this clonotype. The chain joins TRBV4-1 to TRBJ2-7; D not certain. V lost 1 base and J 4 bases, leaving 8 bases between the germline ends. Germline CDR1 MGHRA, CDR2 YSYEKL. CDR3 length: 13 residues. CDR3 region: CASSQVAEYEQYF. The CDR3, as DNA: TGCGCCAGCAGCCAAGTGGCCGAGTACGAGCAGTACTTC.

This clonotype was detected only a few times. The CDR3, as DNA: TGTGCCAGCAGTGTTACTAGCGCCCCTTACAATGAGCAGTTCTTC. It specifies CASSVTSAPYNEQFF. This chain joins TRBV6-1 and TRBJ2-1, with 7 bases fitting TRBD2. The CDR3 extends over 15 amino acids. Germline CDR1 reads MNHNS; CDR2 reads SASEGT. V was clipped by 4 bases and J by 4 bases; unmatched bases: 7.

This clonotype was counted a few times. V is TRBV6-5 and J is TRBJ1-6; no firm D call. There are 14 residues in the CDR3. Germline CDR1 reads MNHEY; CDR2 reads SVGAGI. V lost 2 bases, J lost 6 bases, and 8 bases lay in between. CDR3 nucleotide sequence: TGTGCCAGCAGTTACCGGCGGACTAATTCACCCCTCCACTTT. Translating it yields CASSYRRTNSPLHF.

This clonotype came up a few times. The gene calls are TRBV4-1 and TRBJ2-1; 7 positions match TRBD2. With 2 bases clipped from V and 0 bases from J, the junction kept 7 bases outside the gene matches. The CDR3 is made up of 17 amino acids. In germline, CDR1 is MGHRA, CDR2 YSYEKL. CDR3 sequence: CASSQPSGHYSYNEQFF. The CDR3 DNA reads as TGCGCCAGCAGCCAACCTAGCGGACACTACTCCTACAATGAGCAGTTCTTC.

This clonotype was found many times. J is TRBJ2-1 and V is TRBV30, with 8 nucleotides matching TRBD2. CDR3 size: 14 residues. V trimming: 5 bases; J trimming: 8 bases; junction bases outside the gene matches: 11. Germline CDR1 is GTSNPN and CDR2 is SVGIG (reference sequence). The CDR3 DNA reads TGTGCCTGGCCTCTTTGCGGGAGGACCGATGAGCAGTTCTTC. Its protein is CAWPLCGRTDEQFF.

The chain uses TRBV6-1 and TRBJ2-1; 14 nucleotides line up with TRBD2. J lost 8 bases, V lost 5 bases, and 8 bases had no gene match. CDR1 is MNHNS and CDR2 is SASEGT in the germline V gene. This CDR3 region has 16 residues. The CDR3 sequence is CASSSRTSGRPHEQFF. The CDR3 DNA reads TGTGCCAGCAGTTCCCGGACTAGCGGGAGGCCTCATGAGCAGTTCTTC.

This clonotype was counted only a few times. This may come from a read error, since a much larger clone is one base off. This chain uses TRBV18 with TRBJ2-5; D is perhaps TRBD2 (6 bases). Per the germline V gene, CDR1 is KGHSH and CDR2 is LQKENI. The CDR3 spans 13 residues. The CDR3, as DNA: TGTGTCAGCTTCGGGACTCTCCAAGAGACCCAGTACTTC. The encoded protein is CVSFGTLQETQYF.

The V gene is TRBV29-1, the J gene TRBJ2-3, with D unclear. Germline lookup yields CDR1 SQVTM and CDR2 ANQGSEA. The CDR3 length is 14 residues. V was clipped by 7 bases and J by 4 bases, with 18 bases between them. This CDR3 is CSALDATIADTQYF. CDR3 nucleotides: TGCAGCGCTTTGGACGCTACCATAGCAGATACGCAGTATTTT.

This clonotype was observed at least ten times. V gene TRBV28 combines with J gene TRBJ1-5; D gene unclear. V lost 3 bases, J lost 5 bases, and 8 bases lay in between. The CDR3 consists of 13 residues. From germline, CDR1 is MDHEN and CDR2 SYDVKM. CDR3 loop: CASSFNTYQPQHF. DNA of the CDR3: TGTGCCAGCAGTTTCAACACATATCAGCCCCAGCATTTT.

The table lists this clonotype with a few counts. The chain employs TRBV18 and TRBJ2-7; D not resolved. The CDR3 contains 14 residues. V gave up 3 bases and J gave up 4 bases, with 13 bases separating them. Germline V lookup: CDR1 KGHSH, CDR2 LQKENI. CDR3 nucleotides: TGTGCCAGCTCACCCCCCGGACCCCGGTACGAGCAGTACTTC. Protein: CASSPPGPRYEQYF.

The genes are TRBV20-1 and TRBJ2-2; D gene unclear. This CDR3 has 15 residues. Germline-derived CDR1 and CDR2 are DFQATT and SNEGSKA (reference sequence). The V gene lost 6 bases and the J gene lost 4 bases, with 18 bases spanning the gap. In DNA form, the CDR3 reads TGCAGTGCCCCTAAGGACGGATTGCGCACCGGGGAGCTGTTTTTT. It translates to CSAPKDGLRTGELFF.